Given below is one TCR beta chain in context. The antigen is not known. The sample is drawn from a study of shared clonotypes between healthy human individuals. At the level of the study: CD4 naive and CD4 memory each took three plates per donor, while CD8 naive took two and CD8 memory one.

V was clipped by 2 bases and J by 2 bases; unmatched bases: 8. CDR3 length: 18 residues. Germline CDR1 reads SGDLS; CDR2 reads YYNGEE. Method: immunoSEQ multiplex PCR; TCRdb's copy keeps in-frame clones and lacks some. This sample has about 550,000 clones; less than 97% occur once, and the top ten carry 0.085% to 0.11%. Terminally differentiated effector memory CD45RA+ cells were excluded from the naive CD8 cells, which were CD45RO-negative and positively selected for CCR7. Study-wide results and caveats: Generation probability values for non-shared clonotypes were lower than those for clonotypes shared by all four donors.

The TCR was taken from a woman aged 25-40 years in good health. The chain employs TRBV9 and TRBJ2-3; 13 bases match TRBD2. Source material: naive CD8+ T cells sorted from blood. The chain's CDR3 is CASSVFGLAGASTDTQYF. The CDR3 DNA reads TGTGCCAGCAGCGTTTTCGGACTAGCGGGAGCTTCCACAGATACGCAGTATTTT. The full variable domain, in which reference TRBV9 and TRBJ2-3 provide the parts outside the CDR3, is DSGVTQTPKHLITATGQRVTLRCSPRSGDLSVYWYQQSLDQGLQFLIQYYNGEERAKGNILERFSAQQFPDLHSELNLSSLELGDSALYFCASSVFGLAGASTDTQYFGPGTRLTVL.